The clone carrying this T cell receptor beta chain was observed many times. This sample was included in a study of T-cell reconstitution after alpha-beta-depleted transplantation in children. TCRbeta library preparation incorporated unique molecular identifiers. TCRdb re-analysed the PCR reads in MiXCR, keeping a single row per CDR3 protein. The sample comprises some 200,000 distinct CDR3 sequences, 13% to 15% of which are singletons, and less than 15% rests with the top ten. The ends were cut back, 1 base at V and 3 bases at J, with 8 bases in the middle. CDR3 length: 14 residues. Germline V gene sequence: CDR1 KGHSH, CDR2 LQKENI.

The gene calls are TRBV18 and TRBJ2-3; maybe TRBD1 (6 bases). The sequence derives from a human donor who donated a stem cell graft to a child with acute lymphoblastic leukemia. The sample was PBMCs from the stem cell graft donor, taken from the stem cell graft. CDR3: CASSPQQGTDTQYF. CDR3 in DNA: TGTGCCAGCTCACCACAACAGGGAACAGATACGCAGTATTTT.